Described below is a single T cell receptor beta chain sequence and its context. This specimen comes from a study of blood T cell repertoires in COVID-19. In the study overall: T cells, B-cell-depleted T cells, or PBMCs provided the cDNA or gDNA that served as material.

Original processing methods: The assay estimated nucleated cells by amplifying reference gene primers. Here immunoSEQ multiplex PCR was the method, and the copy in TCRdb shows in-frame clones only, minus some. The D gene and trimming were derived from the DNA, and the V and J assignments and clone size from that table. The sample consists of roughly 49,000 clones, 85% to 95% of them appearing once. Patients at the Seattle site were enrolled during active infection and followed longitudinally. Sequencing was done on a sample of peripheral blood. The source of this sequence is a man aged 55 to 70 with COVID-19, enrolled during active disease.

CDR3 DNA: TGTGCCTGGAGCCGAACCTGGACTAGCGGGGGAATGGATACGCAGTATTTT. Translated: CAWSRTWTSGGMDTQYF. The chain recombines TRBV30 with TRBJ2-3; 13 bases match TRBD2. Trimming cost V 3 bases and J 6 bases; bases outside gene matches: 12. Germline assignment: CDR1 GTSNPN and CDR2 SVGIG (reference sequence). The CDR3 sequence is 17 residues long.